This TCR beta chain derives from a study of CD8 T cells in ankylosing spondylitis. Study-level points and caveats: According to the report, clones linked to the disease were significantly enriched in matched synovial fluid samples taken from ankylosing spondylitis patients.

Only a few counts were recorded for this clonotype. Its cognate antigen is unknown. Trimming pared 4 bases from V and 1 base from J, leaving 11 bases between. Germline CDR1 reads SGHRS; CDR2 reads YFSETQ. The CDR3 sequence is 14 residues long. One entry per CDR3 protein results from TCRdb running MiXCR on the 5' RACE reads. This sample has roughly 36,000 distinct CDR3 sequences; approximately 15% occur once, and the top ten carry about a third. This TCR was sampled from a male donor with ankylosing spondylitis or in good health (not recorded which). The sequencing input was blood. The chain couples TRBV5-1 to TRBJ1-1; D is undetermined. The DNA for the CDR3 is TGCGCCAGCAGCGTCACCCTGGGGAACACTGAAGCTTTCTTT. Protein sequence: CASSVTLGNTEAFF.